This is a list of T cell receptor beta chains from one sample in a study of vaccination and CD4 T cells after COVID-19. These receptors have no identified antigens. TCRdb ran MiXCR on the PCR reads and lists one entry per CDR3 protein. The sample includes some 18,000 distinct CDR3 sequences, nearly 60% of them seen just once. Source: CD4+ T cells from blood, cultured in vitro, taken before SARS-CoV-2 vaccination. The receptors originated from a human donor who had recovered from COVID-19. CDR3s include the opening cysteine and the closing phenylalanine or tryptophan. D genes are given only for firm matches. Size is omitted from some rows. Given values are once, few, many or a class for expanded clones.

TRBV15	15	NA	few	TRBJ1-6	TGTGCCACCAGCAGAGATCTAGTGACAGAGGGAACCCTCCACTTT	CATSRDLVTEGTLHF
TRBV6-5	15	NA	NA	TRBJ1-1	TGTGCCAGCAGTTACTCCCGACAGGTTCGAACTGAAGCTTTCTTT	CASSYSRQVRTEAFF
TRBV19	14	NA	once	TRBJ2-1	TGTGCCAGTAGTATAGCGGGAAGCGACAATGAGCAGTTCTTC	CASSIAGSDNEQFF
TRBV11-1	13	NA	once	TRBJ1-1	TGTGCCAGCAGCTTAGCGCACCACGGTGAAGCTTTCTTT	CASSLAHHGEAFF
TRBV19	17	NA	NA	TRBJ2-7	TGTGCCAGTAGCAGGGGTTCGACAGCCAACCCCCACTACGAGCAGTACTTC	CASSRGSTANPHYEQYF
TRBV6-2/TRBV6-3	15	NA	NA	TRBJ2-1	TGTGCCAGCGTCTACCGGGACTCCGGTTACAATGAGCAGTTCTTC	CASVYRDSGYNEQFF
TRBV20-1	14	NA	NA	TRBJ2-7	TGCAGTGCTACCGAGGAGGGCTGGTCCTACGAGCAGTACTTC	CSATEEGWSYEQYF
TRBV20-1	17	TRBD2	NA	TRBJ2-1	TGCAGTGCTAGAGCTCTCGGGCGGGAGGCGTCCTACAATGAGCAGTTCTTC	CSARALGREASYNEQFF
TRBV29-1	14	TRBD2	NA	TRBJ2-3	TGCAGCGGGAGAGCGGGAGGGGGCACAGATACGCAGTATTTT	CSGRAGGGTDTQYF
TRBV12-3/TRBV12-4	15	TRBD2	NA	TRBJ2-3	TGTGCCAGCAGTTTGGCTAGCGGGAGAACAGATACGCAGTATTTT	CASSLASGRTDTQYF
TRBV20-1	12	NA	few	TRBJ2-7	TGCAGTGCTAGCGGCCTTGGGGACGAGCAGTACTTC	CSASGLGDEQYF
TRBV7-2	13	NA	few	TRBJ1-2	TGTGCCAGCAGCTTAGTGGGGGCGAGAGGCTACACCTTC	CASSLVGARGYTF
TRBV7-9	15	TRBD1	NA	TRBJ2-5	TGTGCCAGCAGCAACGGACAGGAGTTACAAGAGACCCAGTACTTC	CASSNGQELQETQYF
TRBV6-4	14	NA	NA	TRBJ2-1	TGTGCCAGCAGTGTTAGCGGAGATTACAATGAGCAGTTCTTC	CASSVSGDYNEQFF
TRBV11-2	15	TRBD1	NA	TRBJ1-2	TGTGCCAGCAGCTTAGCAGTAGGACAGGTTTATGGCTACACCTTC	CASSLAVGQVYGYTF
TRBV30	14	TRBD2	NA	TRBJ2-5	TGTGCCTGGAGTATAGCGGGAGGCGCCGAGACCCAGTACTTC	CAWSIAGGAETQYF
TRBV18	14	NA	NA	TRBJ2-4	TGTGCCAGCGCGCCGACCGCGGGCAAAAACATTCAGTACTTC	CASAPTAGKNIQYF
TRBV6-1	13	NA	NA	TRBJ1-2	TGTGCCAGCAGTGACAACCGGGACTATGGCTACACCTTC	CASSDNRDYGYTF
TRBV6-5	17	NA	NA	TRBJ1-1	TGTGCCAGCAGTTATCGCAGGGGCGAGATCTCCAACACTGAAGCTTTCTTT	CASSYRRGEISNTEAFF
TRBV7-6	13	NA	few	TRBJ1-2	TGTGCCAGCAGCCCTGCGAGAGACTATGGCTACACCTTC	CASSPARDYGYTF